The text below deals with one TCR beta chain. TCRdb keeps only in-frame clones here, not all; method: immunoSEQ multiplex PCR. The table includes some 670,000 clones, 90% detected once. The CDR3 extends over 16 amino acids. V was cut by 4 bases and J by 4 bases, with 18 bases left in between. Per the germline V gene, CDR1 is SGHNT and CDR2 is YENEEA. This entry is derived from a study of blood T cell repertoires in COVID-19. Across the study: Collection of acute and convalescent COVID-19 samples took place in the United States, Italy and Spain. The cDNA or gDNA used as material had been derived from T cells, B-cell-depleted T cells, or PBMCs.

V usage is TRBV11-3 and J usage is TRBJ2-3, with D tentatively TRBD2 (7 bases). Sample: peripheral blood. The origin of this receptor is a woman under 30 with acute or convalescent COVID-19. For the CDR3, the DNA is TGTGCCAGCAGCTCAGGGGTTGGGGGGGCGGCAGATACGCAGTATTTT. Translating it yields CASSSGVGGAADTQYF.